A single sample gave rise to the 4 T cell receptor beta chains below, sequenced in a study of OX40 agonist ivuxolimab in advanced cancers. Repertoires were generated with immunoSEQ multiplex PCR, while TCRdb's copy carries only in-frame clones and drops some. The data hold approximately 44,000 clones, with 80% observed a single time. Sequenced material: CD4+ or CD8+ T cells sorted from blood, taken in a trial of the OX40 agonist ivuxolimab. All receptors derive from an adult with an advanced solid tumor such as melanoma, head and neck, liver or kidney cancer.

This clone has a handful of counts. The gene calls are TRBV19 and TRBJ1-4; the D is unclear. There are 15 residues in the CDR3. CDR1 and CDR2 from the germline V gene are LNHDA and SQIVND (reference sequence). V was trimmed by 5 bases and J by 4 bases, leaving 14 bases between them. The CDR3 bases are TGTGCCAGTAGTGTCTCAGGACGGATTAATGAAAAACTGTTTTTT. This sequence encodes CASSVSGRINEKLFF.

V usage is TRBV5-1 and J usage is TRBJ2-3; the match to TRBD1 covers 7 bases. Per the germline V gene, CDR1 is SGHRS and CDR2 is YFSETQ. This CDR3 contains 14 residues. J lost 2 bases, V lost 0 bases, and 0 bases had no gene match. The CDR3 sequence is CASSLEGATDTQYF. DNA for the CDR3: TGCGCCAGCAGCTTGGAGGGGGCCACAGATACGCAGTATTTT. Based on the CDR3 plus reference TRBV5-1 and TRBJ2-3, the full variable domain is KAGVTQTPRYLIKTRGQQVTLSCSPISGHRSVSWYQQTPGQGLQFLFEYFSETQRNKGNFPGRFSGRQFSNSRSEMNVSTLELGDSALYLCASSLEGATDTQYFGPGTRLTVL.

V gene TRBV4-3 combines with J gene TRBJ1-4, with D unresolved. Germline assignment: CDR1 LGHNA and CDR2 YSLEER. The V and J ends lost 1 base and 3 bases respectively, with 9 bases between them. The CDR3 length is 15 residues. DNA of the CDR3: TGCGCCAGCAGCCAAGTAGTAGCACCTAATGAAAAACTGTTTTTT. Residues: CASSQVVAPNEKLFF.

The chain recombines TRBV5-6 with TRBJ2-1; TRBD2 agrees at 8 bases. This CDR3 region has 16 residues. CDR1 is SGHDT and CDR2 is YYEEEE in the germline V gene. With 4 bases clipped from V and 4 bases from J, the junction kept 10 bases outside the gene matches. Here the CDR3 reads CASSLRTSSLYNEQFF. In DNA form, the CDR3 reads TGTGCCAGCAGCCTTCGGACTAGCAGTTTGTACAATGAGCAGTTCTTC.